Presented here are 3 T cell receptor beta chains from one specimen sequenced in a study of T cell changes during pregnancy in multiple sclerosis. Generated by immunoSEQ multiplex PCR, the TCRdb table keeps only in-frame clones and is missing some. This sample carries tens of thousands of clones, 75% to 90% of them seen once, and the ten largest clones take under 3.5%. Sequenced here: CD4+ T cells from peripheral blood mononuclear cells, sampled in the first trimester of pregnancy. The receptors derive from a female donor in good health, enrolled as a control in a pregnancy study.

As to this clone: One end of the junction does not line up with germline, which may come from a read error. The chain links TRBV7-7 to TRBJ1-3, with D hard to call. Germline loops: CDR1 SSHAT, CDR2 FNYEAQ (reference sequence). CDR3 length equals 15 residues. CDR3 loop: CASSLGLSSGNTIYF. CDR3 sequence (DNA): TGTGCTAGCAGCTTAGGTCTTAGCTCTGGAAACACCATATATTTT.

CDR3 amino acids: CASSLHSTGDNQETQYF. CDR3 nucleotide sequence: TGTGCCAGTAGTCTCCACTCAACCGGGGACAACCAAGAGACCCAGTACTTC. The chain uses TRBV19 and TRBJ2-5; a possible D gene is TRBD1 (6 bases). Germline V gene lookup returns CDR1 LNHDA and CDR2 SQIVND (reference sequence). There are 17 residues in the CDR3. V gave up 5 bases and J gave up 0 bases, with 19 bases separating them.

The chain employs TRBV28 and TRBJ2-1, with D uncertain. Trimming shortened V by 5 bases and J by 0 bases, and 11 bases separated the two germline ends. The CDR3 is 15 amino acids. CDR1 is MDHEN, CDR2 SYDVKM, per germline. The CDR3 protein is CASSRAPSSYNEQFF. CDR3 DNA sequence: TGTGCCAGCAGTCGAGCCCCAAGCTCCTACAATGAGCAGTTCTTC.